The clone carrying this TCR beta chain was detected a few times. This sample stems from a study of identical twins. A template switching step contributed a universal primer site, while unique molecular identifiers were present in the cDNA. MiXCR was run by TCRdb on the 5' RACE reads, yielding one entry per CDR3 protein. The data contain 350,000 or so distinct CDR3 sequences, 9% to 15% of them singletons. CDR3 length equals 15 residues. The V gene's germline CDR1 is LNHNV and CDR2 YYDKDF (reference sequence). J gave up 5 bases and V 0 bases, and 4 bases lay outside the gene matches. These data also featured in a second study, about yellow fever vaccine responses in identical twins.

The TCR comes from a woman younger than 35 in good health. The chain uses TRBV15 and TRBJ2-7; 10 bases are a match to TRBD1. The sample consisted of CD8+ T cells sorted from blood. The CDR3 coding sequence is TGTGCCACCAGCAGAGACCGGGACAGGGGCAACGAGCAGTACTTC. This codes for CATSRDRDRGNEQYF.